This T cell receptor (beta chain) is from a study of T cell repertoires in cytomegalovirus infection. In the study overall: Epitope selection comprised recently identified HLA-C-restricted CMV epitopes and well-studied HLA-B-restricted CMV epitopes. CMV infection and matching HLA type were both indicated by public TCR beta signatures.

This clonotype was counted a few times. Its cognate antigen is unknown. Whole-study findings and limits: CMV-specific TCR beta clonotypes restricted by HLA-C were the ones dominating the ex vivo response. Summed public TCR beta family frequency identified CMV carriers bearing the relevant HLA.

MiXCR, applied by TCRdb to the reads, yields one record per CDR3 protein. The table records approximately 120,000 distinct CDR3 sequences, about 30% of them present only once. CDR1 and CDR2 (germline): GTSNPN, SVGIG (reference sequence). The CDR3 is made up of 19 amino acids. V lost 4 bases and J 4 bases, leaving 31 bases between the germline ends. The chain is built from TRBV30 and TRBJ1-2; possible D gene TRBD1, 5 bases. The clonotype originates from a human donor in good health (CMV status not recorded). Some clones in this sample may be carry-over from other donors' samples. The sequencing here drew on CD8+ T cells from cultured PBMCs, taken from culture after CMV antigen stimulation. Here the CDR3 reads CAWTPPGTLGGGLSYGYTF. The CDR3 bases are TGTGCCTGGACCCCTCCCGGGACCCTTGGAGGTGGATTGTCCTATGGCTACACCTTC.